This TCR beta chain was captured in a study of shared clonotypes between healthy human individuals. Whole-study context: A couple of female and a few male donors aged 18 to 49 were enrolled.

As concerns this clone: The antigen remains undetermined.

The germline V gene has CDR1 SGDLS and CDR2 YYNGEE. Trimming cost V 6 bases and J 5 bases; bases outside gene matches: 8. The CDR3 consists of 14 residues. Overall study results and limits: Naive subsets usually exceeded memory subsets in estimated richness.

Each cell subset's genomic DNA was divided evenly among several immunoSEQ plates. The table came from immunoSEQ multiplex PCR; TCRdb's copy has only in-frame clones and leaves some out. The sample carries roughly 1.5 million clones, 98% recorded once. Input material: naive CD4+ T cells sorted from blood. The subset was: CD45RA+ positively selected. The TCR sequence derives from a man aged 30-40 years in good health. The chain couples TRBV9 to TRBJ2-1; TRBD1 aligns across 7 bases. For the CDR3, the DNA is TGTGCCAGCACCGAGACAGGGCAGGACAATGAGCAGTTCTTC. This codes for CASTETGQDNEQFF.